The 5 T cell receptor beta chains below come from one sample, sequenced in a study of PD-L1 blockade in urothelial cancer. TCRdb keeps only in-frame clones here, not all; method: immunoSEQ multiplex PCR. The table has around 40,000 clones, about 83% seen once; the top ten hold less than 20%. Sequenced here: PBMCs, sampled around atezolizumab (anti-PD-L1) treatment. Receptors were obtained from a man in his fifties or sixties with urothelial cancer.

The chain carries TRBV12-5 and TRBJ2-2; 7 nucleotides match TRBD2. J lost 5 bases, V lost 1 base, and 7 bases had no gene match. The CDR3 contains 16 residues. In germline, CDR1 is LGHNT, CDR2 FRNRAP. CDR3 in DNA: TGTGCTAGTGGTTTGGATCGTGTGGGGGGGACCGGGGAGCTGTTTTTT. It yields the protein CASGLDRVGGTGELFF. The full variable domain, with the rest looked up from reference TRBV12-5 and TRBJ2-2, is DARVTQTPRHKVTEMGQEVTMRCQPILGHNTVFWYRQTMMQGLELLAYFRNRAPLDDSGMPKDRFSAEMPDATLATLKIQPSEPRDSAVYFCASGLDRVGGTGELFFGEGSRLTVL.

Of note for this clone: Sequence at one end of the junction differs from germline and may be a read error. This rearrangement joins TRBV29-1 to TRBJ2-7; 12 bases fit TRBD1. The germline V gene has CDR1 SQVTM and CDR2 ANQGSEA. The CDR3 totals 11 residues. The CDR3 loop reads CSAGTGGRMHF. CDR3 coding DNA: TGCAGCGCTGGGACAGGGGGCCGGATGCACTTC.

The chain combines TRBV6-5 with TRBJ1-5; no clear D gene. The length of the CDR3 is 15 residues. Germline CDR1 and CDR2: MNHEY and SVGAGI. The ends were cut back, 0 bases at V and 9 bases at J, with 15 bases in the middle. DNA of the CDR3: TGTGCCAGCAGTTACTCGATGACGGGGAGGGCGCCCCAGCATTTT. It yields the protein CASSYSMTGRAPQHF.

The chain carries TRBV5-5 and TRBJ1-2, with 9 nucleotides matching TRBD1. The V gene end was trimmed by 2 bases and the J gene end by 2 bases; junction bases not matched to a gene: 7. The germline gives CDR1 SGHKS, CDR2 YYEKEE (reference sequence). This CDR3 spans 16 amino acids. CDR3 DNA sequence: TGTGCCAGCAGCTTAGGCTCCGGGACAGGGAACTATGGCTACACCTTC. Translated, it gives CASSLGSGTGNYGYTF.

The J gene is TRBJ2-7, the V gene TRBV15; TRBD2 agrees at 13 bases. This CDR3 is built from 15 residues. The trim removed 2 bases at V and 5 bases at J, leaving 3 bases unmatched. CDR1 is LNHNV and CDR2 is YYDKDF in the germline V gene (reference sequence). CDR3 coding DNA: TGTGCCACCAGCAGAATCGGACTAGCGGGAGACGAGCAGTACTTC. Its protein is CATSRIGLAGDEQYF.